This T cell receptor beta chain appears in the sequencing data of a study of blood T cell repertoires in COVID-19. Background on the study: Sources were T cells, B-cell-depleted T cells, or PBMCs; the material itself was cDNA or gDNA.

Profiled with immunoSEQ multiplex PCR; TCRdb holds only in-frame clones, not every one. The repertoire holds 7,000 or so clones, with approximately 90% as singletons. There are 15 residues in the CDR3. Trimming stripped 3 bases from V and 5 bases from J, with 15 bases between. Looked up from germline, CDR1 is KGHDR and CDR2 is SFDVKD. The chain has TRBV24-1 and TRBJ2-5; D perhaps matches TRBD2 (6 bases). Sequences were obtained from peripheral blood. The sequence was obtained from a man older than 75 with active COVID-19. The CDR3 nucleotides read TGTGCCACCAGTGATCCTAAAGGGGCGGGGGAGACCCAGTACTTC. As protein: CATSDPKGAGETQYF.